This TCR beta chain was observed in a study of T-cell memory formation after mild COVID-19. Study findings and constraints: The CD4+ clones that contracted clustered mainly within CM and EM, and the CD8+ clones concentrated in EMRA. Whereas later expanders leaned CD4+, clones contracting day 15 to 85 showed a balanced CD4/CD8 makeup.

The V and J ends lost 3 bases and 5 bases respectively, with 3 bases between them. This CDR3 contains 11 residues. As regards this clonotype: Its target is not known.

MiXCR, applied by TCRdb to the 5' RACE reads, yields one record per CDR3 protein. The table lists some 40,000 distinct CDR3 sequences, roughly 8% of them singletons. The chain employs TRBV12-3 or TRBV12-4 and TRBJ2-3; D not certain. This TCR was sampled from a man younger than 35 who had mild COVID-19 (a few samples of this study predate the infection). Cell type and time point are not known. The sample was PBMCs or a T cell subset sorted from them (not recorded which). The CDR3 is CASSFIDTQYF. The CDR3 nucleotides are TGTGCCAGCAGTTTTATAGATACGCAGTATTTT.